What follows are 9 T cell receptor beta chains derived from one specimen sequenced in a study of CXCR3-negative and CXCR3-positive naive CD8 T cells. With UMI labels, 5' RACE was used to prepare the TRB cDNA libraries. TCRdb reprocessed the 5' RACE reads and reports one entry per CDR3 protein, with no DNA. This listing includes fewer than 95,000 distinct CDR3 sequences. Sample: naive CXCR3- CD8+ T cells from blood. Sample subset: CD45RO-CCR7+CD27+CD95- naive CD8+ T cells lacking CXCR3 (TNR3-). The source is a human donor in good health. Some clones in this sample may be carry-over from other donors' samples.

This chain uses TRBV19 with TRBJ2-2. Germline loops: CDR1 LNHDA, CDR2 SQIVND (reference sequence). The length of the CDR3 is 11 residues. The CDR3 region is CASSISGELFF. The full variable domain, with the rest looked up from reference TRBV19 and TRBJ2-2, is DGGITQSPKYLFRKEGQNVTLSCEQNLNHDAMYWYRQDPGQGLRLIYYSQIVNDFQKGDIAEGYSVSREKKESFPLTVTSAQKNPTAFYLCASSISGELFFGEGSRLTVL.

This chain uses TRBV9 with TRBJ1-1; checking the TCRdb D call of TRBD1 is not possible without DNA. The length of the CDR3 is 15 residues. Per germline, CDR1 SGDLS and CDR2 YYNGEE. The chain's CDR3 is CASSTWTGEDTEAFF. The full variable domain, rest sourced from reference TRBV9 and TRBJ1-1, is DSGVTQTPKHLITATGQRVTLRCSPRSGDLSVYWYQQSLDQGLQFLIQYYNGEERAKGNILERFSAQQFPDLHSELNLSSLELGDSALYFCASSTWTGEDTEAFFGQGTRLTVV.

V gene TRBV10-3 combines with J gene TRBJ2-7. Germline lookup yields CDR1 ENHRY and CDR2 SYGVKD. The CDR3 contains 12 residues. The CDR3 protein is CAISDRVYEQYF.

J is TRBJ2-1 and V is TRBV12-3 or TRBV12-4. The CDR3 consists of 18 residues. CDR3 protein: CASSLVYNGESPYNEQFF.

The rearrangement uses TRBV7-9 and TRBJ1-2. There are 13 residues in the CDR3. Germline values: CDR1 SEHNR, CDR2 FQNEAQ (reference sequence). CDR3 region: CASSLAADLGYTF.

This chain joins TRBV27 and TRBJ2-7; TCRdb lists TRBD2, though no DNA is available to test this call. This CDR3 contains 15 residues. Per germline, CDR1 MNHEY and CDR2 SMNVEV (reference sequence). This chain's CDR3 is CASRPTSGHLYEQYF.

The CDR3 region is CASSLLRTGQFF. This chain joins TRBV12-3 or TRBV12-4 and TRBJ2-1; lacking DNA, the TRBD1 call made by TCRdb goes unchecked. The CDR3 totals 12 residues.

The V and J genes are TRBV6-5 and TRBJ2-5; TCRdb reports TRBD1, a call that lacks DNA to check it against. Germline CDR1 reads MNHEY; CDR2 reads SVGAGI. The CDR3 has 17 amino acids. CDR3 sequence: CASSYSSALTYGETQYF.

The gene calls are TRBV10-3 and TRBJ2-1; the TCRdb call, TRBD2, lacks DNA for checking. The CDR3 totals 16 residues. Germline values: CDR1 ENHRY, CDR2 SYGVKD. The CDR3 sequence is CAISESSEEPYNEQFF.